Listed below are T cell receptor beta chains from one sample, sequenced in a study of T cells in Graves' hyperthyroidism and ophthalmopathy. TCRdb reprocessed the multiplex PCR reads with MiXCR, giving one entry per CDR3 protein. The sample has about 300,000 distinct CDR3 sequences, 12% to 15% seen once. The sample consisted of blood. These receptors were obtained from a woman aged 40 to 55 with Graves' hyperthyroidism. Both conserved end residues are part of each CDR3. Each record gives: D gene, clone size, V gene, J gene, CDR3 DNA, CDR3 protein. D genes are given only for firm matches. Clone size, where shown, is once, few, many, or a class for clones that have expanded.

d_call: .
clone_size: many
v_call: TRBV2
j_call: TRBJ2-5
cdr3_nt: TGTGCCAGCAGTGAAGGCAGAGAAGAGACCCAGTACTTC
cdr3_aa: CASSEGREETQYF

d_call: .
clone_size: many
v_call: TRBV3-1
j_call: TRBJ2-1
cdr3_nt: TGTGCCAGCAGCGGTAGCAGGAGCTCCTACAATGAGCAGTTCTTC
cdr3_aa: CASSGSRSSYNEQFF

d_call: .
clone_size: many
v_call: TRBV10-3
j_call: TRBJ2-5
cdr3_nt: TGTGCCATCAGTGAGTTCGGAGGAACGCAAGAGACCCAGTACTTC
cdr3_aa: CAISEFGGTQETQYF

d_call: .
clone_size: few
v_call: TRBV7-8
j_call: TRBJ1-1
cdr3_nt: TGTGCCAGCAGCGCGGGGAGGCTGCCCTATAAAGCTTTCTTT
cdr3_aa: CASSAGRLPYKAFF

d_call: .
clone_size: few
v_call: TRBV5-6
j_call: TRBJ1-2
cdr3_nt: TGTGCCAGCAGCTTGGAGCGGCCAAACGCTAACTATGGCTACACCTTC
cdr3_aa: CASSLERPNANYGYTF

d_call: .
clone_size: many
v_call: TRBV28
j_call: TRBJ1-1
cdr3_nt: TGTGCCAGCAGACCCAGGATTAACACTGAAGCTTTCTTT
cdr3_aa: CASRPRINTEAFF

d_call: TRBD2
clone_size: .
v_call: TRBV29-1
j_call: TRBJ2-3
cdr3_nt: TGCAGCGTTGAAGAGTGGACTAGCGGGAGGGCCGCAGATACGCAGTATTTT
cdr3_aa: CSVEEWTSGRAADTQYF

d_call: .
clone_size: many
v_call: TRBV6-1
j_call: TRBJ1-2
cdr3_nt: TGTGCCAGCACCCTCGAGGGCTATGGCTACACCTTC
cdr3_aa: CASTLEGYGYTF

d_call: TRBD1
clone_size: many
v_call: TRBV19
j_call: TRBJ1-2
cdr3_nt: TGTGCCAGTAGTGCCTCAGGGGGATCCTATGGCTACACCTTC
cdr3_aa: CASSASGGSYGYTF

d_call: .
clone_size: few
v_call: TRBV12-3/TRBV12-4
j_call: TRBJ2-1
cdr3_nt: TGTGCCAGCAGGGGAACTACCGGGCAGTTCTTC
cdr3_aa: CASRGTTGQFF

d_call: TRBD2
clone_size: many
v_call: TRBV11-2
j_call: TRBJ2-3
cdr3_nt: TGTGCCAGCAGCTCGGGGGACTATTGGGCAGATACGCAGTATTTT
cdr3_aa: CASSSGDYWADTQYF

d_call: TRBD1
clone_size: many
v_call: TRBV2
j_call: TRBJ2-2
cdr3_nt: TGTGCCAGCAGTGAAGCGGGACAGGGGACCGGGGAGCTGTTTTTT
cdr3_aa: CASSEAGQGTGELFF

d_call: TRBD2
clone_size: many
v_call: TRBV3-1
j_call: TRBJ2-5
cdr3_nt: TGTGCCAGCAGTCGTTCCTTAGCGGGAATGGGAGAGACCCAGTACTTC
cdr3_aa: CASSRSLAGMGETQYF

d_call: TRBD1
clone_size: many
v_call: TRBV7-2
j_call: TRBJ2-5
cdr3_nt: TGTGCCAGCAGCCCGCGGACAGGGGACATCCAAGAGACCCAGTACTTC
cdr3_aa: CASSPRTGDIQETQYF

d_call: .
clone_size: many
v_call: TRBV7-9
j_call: TRBJ2-7
cdr3_nt: TGTGCCAGCAGCTTTAAGGACTACGAGCAGTACTTC
cdr3_aa: CASSFKDYEQYF

d_call: .
clone_size: many
v_call: TRBV29-1
j_call: TRBJ2-3
cdr3_nt: TGCAGCGTTGAAGCGGGAGGCACAGATACGCAGTATTTT
cdr3_aa: CSVEAGGTDTQYF

d_call: .
clone_size: .
v_call: TRBV5-6
j_call: TRBJ1-2
cdr3_nt: TGTGCCAGCAGCTTACGGTCCGGGACTTATGGCTACACCTTC
cdr3_aa: CASSLRSGTYGYTF

d_call: .
clone_size: many
v_call: TRBV10-3
j_call: TRBJ1-1
cdr3_nt: TGTGCCATCAGTATTCGGGGGGAAAGGACTGAAGCTTTCTTT
cdr3_aa: CAISIRGERTEAFF

d_call: .
clone_size: many
v_call: TRBV20-1
j_call: TRBJ2-7
cdr3_nt: TGCAGTGCTAGGGGCCGTATGAGCTCCTACGAGCAGTACTTC
cdr3_aa: CSARGRMSSYEQYF

d_call: TRBD2
clone_size: many
v_call: TRBV11-3
j_call: TRBJ2-5
cdr3_nt: TGTGCCAGCAGCTTAGAGACTAGCGGGAGGGCCGGTGAGACCCAGTACTTC
cdr3_aa: CASSLETSGRAGETQYF

d_call: .
clone_size: many
v_call: TRBV18
j_call: TRBJ1-1
cdr3_nt: TGTGCCAGCTCACCAGGTGGGCAGAACACTGAAGCTTTCTTT
cdr3_aa: CASSPGGQNTEAFF

d_call: .
clone_size: many
v_call: TRBV6-1
j_call: TRBJ1-6
cdr3_nt: TGTGCCAGCATGGACCAAACGGGTTTGAATTCACCCCTCCACTTT
cdr3_aa: CASMDQTGLNSPLHF

d_call: TRBD2
clone_size: many
v_call: TRBV6-1
j_call: TRBJ2-2
cdr3_nt: TGTGCCAGCAGTACCCCGGGACTAGCGGCCGGGGAGCTGTTTTTT
cdr3_aa: CASSTPGLAAGELFF

d_call: .
clone_size: many
v_call: TRBV7-9
j_call: TRBJ1-2
cdr3_nt: TGTGCCAGCAGCTCGACCCGGGGGGCTAACTATGGCTACACCTTC
cdr3_aa: CASSSTRGANYGYTF

d_call: .
clone_size: few
v_call: TRBV12-3/TRBV12-4
j_call: TRBJ1-3
cdr3_nt: TGTGCCAGCAGTTTACACTCTGGAAACACCATATATTTT
cdr3_aa: CASSLHSGNTIYF

d_call: .
clone_size: .
v_call: TRBV20-1
j_call: TRBJ2-7
cdr3_nt: TGCAGTGCTAGTGAGGTCGAAGGGAGCTCCTACGAGCAGTACTTC
cdr3_aa: CSASEVEGSSYEQYF

d_call: .
clone_size: many
v_call: TRBV20-1
j_call: TRBJ2-3
cdr3_nt: TGCAGTGCTATCGGTTGGGGCACAGATACGCAGTATTTT
cdr3_aa: CSAIGWGTDTQYF

d_call: TRBD1
clone_size: many
v_call: TRBV12-3/TRBV12-4
j_call: TRBJ1-5
cdr3_nt: TGTGCCAGCAGCCTGACCGGGACAGGGCGTCAGCCCCAGCATTTT
cdr3_aa: CASSLTGTGRQPQHF

d_call: TRBD1
clone_size: many
v_call: TRBV30
j_call: TRBJ1-5
cdr3_nt: TGTGCCTGGAGTGGACCGCGGACAGGGCCTCGGAGCCAGCCCCAGCATTTT
cdr3_aa: CAWSGPRTGPRSQPQHF

d_call: .
clone_size: .
v_call: TRBV20-1
j_call: TRBJ2-6
cdr3_nt: TGCAGTGCTCCGTCACCATACTCTGGGGCCAACGTCCTGACTTTC
cdr3_aa: CSAPSPYSGANVLTF

d_call: .
clone_size: .
v_call: TRBV9
j_call: TRBJ1-1
cdr3_nt: TGTGCCAGCAGCGGCACCCTCCCCGCTGAAGCTTTCTTT
cdr3_aa: CASSGTLPAEAFF

d_call: .
clone_size: few
v_call: TRBV24-1
j_call: TRBJ2-5
cdr3_nt: TGTGCCACCAGTAATTACCAGGGGGAGACCCAGTACTTC
cdr3_aa: CATSNYQGETQYF

d_call: .
clone_size: many
v_call: TRBV5-6
j_call: TRBJ1-1
cdr3_nt: TGTGCCAGCAGCTTGGCCGGATGGGGACTGAACACTGAAGCTTTCTTT
cdr3_aa: CASSLAGWGLNTEAFF

d_call: .
clone_size: .
v_call: TRBV7-8
j_call: TRBJ1-3
cdr3_nt: TGTGCCAGCACCCTATCGGGTAAAGGAAACACCATATATTTT
cdr3_aa: CASTLSGKGNTIYF

d_call: .
clone_size: few
v_call: TRBV6-1
j_call: TRBJ1-1
cdr3_nt: TGTGCCAGCAGCTCCGGGTCCTATGGCACTGAAGCTTTCTTT
cdr3_aa: CASSSGSYGTEAFF